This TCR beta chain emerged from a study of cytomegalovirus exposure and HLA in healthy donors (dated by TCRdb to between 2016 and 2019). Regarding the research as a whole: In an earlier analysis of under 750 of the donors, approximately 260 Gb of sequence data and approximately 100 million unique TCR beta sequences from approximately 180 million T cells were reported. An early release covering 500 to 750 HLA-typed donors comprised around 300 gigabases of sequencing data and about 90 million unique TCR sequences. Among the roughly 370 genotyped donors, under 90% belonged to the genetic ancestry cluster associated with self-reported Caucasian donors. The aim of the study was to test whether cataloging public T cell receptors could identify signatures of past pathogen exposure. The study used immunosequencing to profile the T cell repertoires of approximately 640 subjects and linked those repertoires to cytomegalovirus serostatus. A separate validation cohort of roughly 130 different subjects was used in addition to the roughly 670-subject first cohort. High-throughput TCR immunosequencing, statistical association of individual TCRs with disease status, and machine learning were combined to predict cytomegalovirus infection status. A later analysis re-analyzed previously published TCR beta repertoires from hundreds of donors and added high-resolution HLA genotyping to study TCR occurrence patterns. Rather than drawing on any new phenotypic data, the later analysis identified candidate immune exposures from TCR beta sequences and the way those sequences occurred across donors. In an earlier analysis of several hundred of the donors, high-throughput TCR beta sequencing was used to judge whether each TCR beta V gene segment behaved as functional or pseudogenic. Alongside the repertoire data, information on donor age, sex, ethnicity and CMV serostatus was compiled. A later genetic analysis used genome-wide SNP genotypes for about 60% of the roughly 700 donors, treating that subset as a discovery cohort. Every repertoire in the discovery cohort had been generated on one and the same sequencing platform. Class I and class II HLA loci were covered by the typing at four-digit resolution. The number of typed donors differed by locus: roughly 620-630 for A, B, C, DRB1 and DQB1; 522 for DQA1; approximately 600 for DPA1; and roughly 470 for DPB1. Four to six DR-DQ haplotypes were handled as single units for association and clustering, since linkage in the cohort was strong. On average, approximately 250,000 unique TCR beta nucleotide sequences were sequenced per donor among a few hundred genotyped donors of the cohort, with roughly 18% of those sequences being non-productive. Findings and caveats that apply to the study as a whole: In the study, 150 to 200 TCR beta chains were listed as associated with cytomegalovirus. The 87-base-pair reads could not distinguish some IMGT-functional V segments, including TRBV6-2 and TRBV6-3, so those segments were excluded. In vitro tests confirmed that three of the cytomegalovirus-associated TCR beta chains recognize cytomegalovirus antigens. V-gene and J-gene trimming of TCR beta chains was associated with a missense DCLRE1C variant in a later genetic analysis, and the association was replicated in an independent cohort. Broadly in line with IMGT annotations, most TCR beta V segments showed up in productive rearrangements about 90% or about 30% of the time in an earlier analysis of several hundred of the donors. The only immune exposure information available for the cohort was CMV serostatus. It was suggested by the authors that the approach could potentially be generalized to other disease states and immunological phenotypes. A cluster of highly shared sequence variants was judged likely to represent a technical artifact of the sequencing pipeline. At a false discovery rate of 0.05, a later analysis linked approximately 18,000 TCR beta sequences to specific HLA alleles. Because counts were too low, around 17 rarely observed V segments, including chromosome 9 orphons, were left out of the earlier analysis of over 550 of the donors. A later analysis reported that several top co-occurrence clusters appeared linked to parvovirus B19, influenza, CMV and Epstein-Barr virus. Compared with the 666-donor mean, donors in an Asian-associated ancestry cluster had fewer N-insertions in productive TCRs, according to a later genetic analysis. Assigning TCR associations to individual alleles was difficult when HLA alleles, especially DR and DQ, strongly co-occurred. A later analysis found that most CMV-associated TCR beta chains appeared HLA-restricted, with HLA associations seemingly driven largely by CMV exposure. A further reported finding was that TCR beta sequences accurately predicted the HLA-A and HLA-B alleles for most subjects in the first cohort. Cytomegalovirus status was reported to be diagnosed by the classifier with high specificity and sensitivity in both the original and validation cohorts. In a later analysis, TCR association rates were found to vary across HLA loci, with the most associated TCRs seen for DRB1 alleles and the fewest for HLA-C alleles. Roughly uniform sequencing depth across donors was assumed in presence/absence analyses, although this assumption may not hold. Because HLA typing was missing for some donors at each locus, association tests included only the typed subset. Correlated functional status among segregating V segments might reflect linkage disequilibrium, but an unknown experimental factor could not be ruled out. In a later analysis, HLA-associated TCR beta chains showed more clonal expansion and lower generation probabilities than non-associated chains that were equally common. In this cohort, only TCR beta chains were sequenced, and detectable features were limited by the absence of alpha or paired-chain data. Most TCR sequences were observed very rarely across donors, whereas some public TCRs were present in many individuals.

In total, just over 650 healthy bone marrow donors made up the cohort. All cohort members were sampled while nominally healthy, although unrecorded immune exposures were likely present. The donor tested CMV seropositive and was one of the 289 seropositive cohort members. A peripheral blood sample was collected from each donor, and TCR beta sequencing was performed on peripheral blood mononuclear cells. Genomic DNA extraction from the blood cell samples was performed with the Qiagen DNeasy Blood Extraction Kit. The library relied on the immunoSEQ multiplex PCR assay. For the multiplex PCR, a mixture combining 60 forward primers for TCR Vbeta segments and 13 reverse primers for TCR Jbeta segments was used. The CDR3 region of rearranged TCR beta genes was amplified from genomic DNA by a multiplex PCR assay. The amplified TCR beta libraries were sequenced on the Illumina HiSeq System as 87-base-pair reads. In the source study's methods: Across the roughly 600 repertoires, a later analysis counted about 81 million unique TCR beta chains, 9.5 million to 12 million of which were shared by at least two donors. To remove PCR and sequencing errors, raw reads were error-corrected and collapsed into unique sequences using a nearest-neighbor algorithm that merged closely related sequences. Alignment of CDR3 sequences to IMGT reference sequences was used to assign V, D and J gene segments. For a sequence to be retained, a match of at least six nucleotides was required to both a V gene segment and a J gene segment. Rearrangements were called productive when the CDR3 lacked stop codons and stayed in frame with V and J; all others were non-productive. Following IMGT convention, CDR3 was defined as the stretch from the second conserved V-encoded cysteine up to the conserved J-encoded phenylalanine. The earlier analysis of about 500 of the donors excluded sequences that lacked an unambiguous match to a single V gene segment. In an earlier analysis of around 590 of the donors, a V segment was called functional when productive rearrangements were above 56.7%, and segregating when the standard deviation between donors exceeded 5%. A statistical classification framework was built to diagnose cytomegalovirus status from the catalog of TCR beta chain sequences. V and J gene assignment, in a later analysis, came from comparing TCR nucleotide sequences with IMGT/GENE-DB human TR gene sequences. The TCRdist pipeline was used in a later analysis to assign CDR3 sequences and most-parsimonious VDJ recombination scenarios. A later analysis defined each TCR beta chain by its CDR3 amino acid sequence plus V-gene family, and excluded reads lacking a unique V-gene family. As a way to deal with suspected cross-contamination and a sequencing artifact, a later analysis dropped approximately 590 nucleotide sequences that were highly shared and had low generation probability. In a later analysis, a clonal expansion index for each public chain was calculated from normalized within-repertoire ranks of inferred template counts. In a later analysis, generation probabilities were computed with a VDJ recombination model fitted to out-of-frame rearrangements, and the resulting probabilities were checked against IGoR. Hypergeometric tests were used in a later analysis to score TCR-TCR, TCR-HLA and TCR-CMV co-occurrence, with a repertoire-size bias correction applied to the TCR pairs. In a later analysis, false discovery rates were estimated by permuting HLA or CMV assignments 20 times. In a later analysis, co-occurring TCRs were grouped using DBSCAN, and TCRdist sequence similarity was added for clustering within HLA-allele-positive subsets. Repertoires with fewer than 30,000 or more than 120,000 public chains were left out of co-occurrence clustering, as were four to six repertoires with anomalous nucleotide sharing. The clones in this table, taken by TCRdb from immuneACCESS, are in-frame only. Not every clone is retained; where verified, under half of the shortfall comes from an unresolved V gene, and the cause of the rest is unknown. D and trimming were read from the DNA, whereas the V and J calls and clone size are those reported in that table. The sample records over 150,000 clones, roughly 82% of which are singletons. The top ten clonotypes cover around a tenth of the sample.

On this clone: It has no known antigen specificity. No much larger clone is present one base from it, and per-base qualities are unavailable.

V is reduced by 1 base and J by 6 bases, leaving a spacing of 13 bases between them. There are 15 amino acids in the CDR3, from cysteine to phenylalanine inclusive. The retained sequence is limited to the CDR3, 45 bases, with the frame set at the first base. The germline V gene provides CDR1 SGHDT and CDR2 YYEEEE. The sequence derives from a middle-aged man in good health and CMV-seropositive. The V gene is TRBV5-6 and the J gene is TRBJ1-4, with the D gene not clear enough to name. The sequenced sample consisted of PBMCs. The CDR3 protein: CASSLLDRRDEKLFF. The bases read TGTGCCAGCAGCTTGCTGGATCGGAGGGATGAAAAACTGTTTTTT.